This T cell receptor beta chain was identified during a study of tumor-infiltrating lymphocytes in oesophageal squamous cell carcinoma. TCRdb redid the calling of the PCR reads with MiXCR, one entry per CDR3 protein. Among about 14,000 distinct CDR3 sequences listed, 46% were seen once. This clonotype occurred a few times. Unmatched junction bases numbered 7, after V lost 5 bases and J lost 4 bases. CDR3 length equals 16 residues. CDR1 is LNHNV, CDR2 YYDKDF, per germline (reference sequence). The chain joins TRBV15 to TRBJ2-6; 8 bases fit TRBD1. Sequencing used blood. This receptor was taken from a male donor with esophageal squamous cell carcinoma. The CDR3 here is CATSRAGGTGANVLTF. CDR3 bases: TGTGCCACCAGCCGGGCAGGGGGCACCGGGGCCAACGTCCTGACTTTC. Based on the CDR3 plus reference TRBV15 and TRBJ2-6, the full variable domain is DAMVIQNPRYQVTQFGKPVTLSCSQTLNHNVMYWYQQKSSQAPKLLFHYYDKDFNNEADTPDNFQSRRPNTSFCFLDIRSPGLGDTAMYLCATSRAGGTGANVLTFGAGSRLTVL.